A single sample gave rise to the 18 T cell receptor beta chains below, sequenced in a study of CXCR3-negative and CXCR3-positive naive CD8 T cells. Their specific antigens are unknown. Findings and caveats of the study: The study found more hydrophobic TRB CDR3s in CXCR3-positive naive cells than in CXCR3-negative naive cells.

5' RACE that incorporated UMI labels was used to prepare the TRB cDNA libraries. TCRdb derives one entry per CDR3 protein from the 5' RACE reads, leaving out DNA. This table holds 130,000 or so distinct CDR3 sequences. Specimen: naive CXCR3+ CD8+ T cells from blood. Subset defined: CD45RO-CCR7+CD27+CD95- naive CD8+ T cells expressing CXCR3 (TNR3+). Receptors originate from a human donor in good health. Some clones in this sample may be carry-over from other donors' samples.

The rearrangement uses TRBV7-7 and TRBJ2-5. This CDR3 region has 14 residues. In germline, CDR1 is SSHAT, CDR2 FNYEAQ (reference sequence). This CDR3 is CASSFSPNTETQYF.

The chain joins TRBV29-1 to TRBJ1-2; without DNA, the TCRdb call of TRBD1 cannot be checked. Germline V gene sequence: CDR1 SQVTM, CDR2 ANQGSEA. CDR3 length equals 14 residues. The CDR3 spells CSVEESTGLYGYTF.

The chain recombines TRBV27 with TRBJ1-2. CDR1 and CDR2 (germline): MNHEY, SMNVEV (reference sequence). There are 14 residues in the CDR3. The CDR3 protein is CASSSAGLGHGYTF.

The chain carries TRBV2 and TRBJ2-1; there is no DNA to check the TCRdb D call of TRBD2. The CDR3 covers 18 residues. In germline, CDR1 is SNHLY, CDR2 FYNNEI. CDR3 in amino acids: CASSERLAGGLSDNEQFF.

The rearrangement uses TRBV29-1 and TRBJ2-7; there is no DNA to check the TCRdb D call of TRBD1. CDR1 and CDR2 from the germline V gene are SQVTM and ANQGSEA. The CDR3 length is 13 residues. CDR3 loop: CSVEGGSAYEQYF.

The rearrangement joins TRBV20-1 to TRBJ1-6; the D gene TCRdb calls, TRBD1, cannot be checked with no DNA. The CDR3 is 14 residues long. CDR1 and CDR2 from the germline V gene are DFQATT and SNEGSKA (reference sequence). The CDR3 sequence: CSALDRLYNSPLHF.

CDR3 amino acids: CASSQSLAGGYQETQYF. The V call is TRBV3-1, the J call TRBJ2-5; the TCRdb D gene call, TRBD2, has no DNA to confirm it. CDR1 and CDR2 (germline): LGHDT, YNNKEL (reference sequence). CDR3 size: 17 residues.

The genes are TRBV20-1 and TRBJ2-7. CDR1 is DFQATT, CDR2 SNEGSKA, per germline (reference sequence). The CDR3 contains 14 residues. The CDR3 loop is CSASLTTASYEQYF.

The chain couples TRBV20-1 to TRBJ2-7; the D call of TRBD2 rests on TCRdb alone, since no DNA is present to check it. From germline, CDR1 is DFQATT and CDR2 SNEGSKA (reference sequence). The CDR3 sequence is 16 residues long. The CDR3 reads CSANLGRDLVPYEQYF.

The chain combines TRBV28 with TRBJ2-3. The V gene's germline CDR1 is MDHEN and CDR2 SYDVKM. The CDR3 totals 16 residues. The CDR3 spells CASSSRQATSTDTQYF.

V is TRBV20-1 and J is TRBJ1-1. From germline, CDR1 is DFQATT and CDR2 SNEGSKA (reference sequence). The CDR3 is 14 residues long. The CDR3 loop is CSAKSPSRDTEAFF.

The chain carries TRBV7-9 and TRBJ2-7. CDR1 is SEHNR and CDR2 is FQNEAQ in the germline V gene (reference sequence). CDR3 length: 12 amino acids. The CDR3 loop is CASSLAYGRQYF.

The chain joins TRBV2 to TRBJ2-5; TCRdb outputs TRBD2, but without DNA this stays unchecked. The CDR3 has 14 residues. Germline CDR1 is SNHLY and CDR2 is FYNNEI. CDR3 region: CASIAGGNEETQYF. Combining the CDR3 with reference TRBV2 and TRBJ2-5 gives the whole variable domain EPEVTQTPSHQVTQMGQEVILRCVPISNHLYFYWYRQILGQKVEFLVSFYNNEISEKSEIFDDQFSVERPDGSNFTLKIRSTKLEDSAMYFCASIAGGNEETQYFGPGTRLLVL.

The V call is TRBV9, the J call TRBJ1-2; absent DNA, TCRdb's TRBD1 call cannot be checked. CDR3 size: 15 residues. Germline-derived CDR1 and CDR2 are SGDLS and YYNGEE. CDR3 loop: CASSVPGQGAGGYTF.

This chain uses TRBV19 with TRBJ1-1; TCRdb names TRBD1, which stays unverified in the absence of DNA. The CDR3 extends over 15 amino acids. Looked up from germline, CDR1 is LNHDA and CDR2 is SQIVND (reference sequence). CDR3 protein: CASSIVTGGYTEAFF.

The V gene is TRBV21-1, the J gene TRBJ1-1; TCRdb's D call of TRBD1 is untestable without DNA. TRBV21-1 is a listed pseudogene. This CDR3 contains 17 residues. CDR3 loop: CASSKEGRQGAFTEAFF.

Here the CDR3 reads CSARAGMGRVSTDTQYF. The genes are TRBV20-1 and TRBJ2-3; the TCRdb call, TRBD1, lacks DNA for checking. Looked up from germline, CDR1 is DFQATT and CDR2 is SNEGSKA (reference sequence). The CDR3 runs 17 residues.

The rearrangement links TRBV29-1 to TRBJ1-1. The CDR3 runs to 11 residues. CDR1 is SQVTM and CDR2 is ANQGSEA in the germline V gene. CDR3 amino acids: CSVFRDTEAFF. Using reference TRBV29-1 and TRBJ1-1 for the parts outside the CDR3, the full variable domain is SAVISQKPSRDICQRGTSLTIQCQVDSQVTMMFWYRQQPGQSLTLIATANQGSEATYESGFVIDKFPISRPNLTFSTLTVSNMSPEDSSIYLCSVFRDTEAFFGQGTRLTVV.